This T cell receptor beta chain was obtained from a study of shared clonotypes between healthy human individuals. Study-wide background: For every donor, three CD4 naive, three CD4 memory, two CD8 naive and one CD8 memory plates were used.

The CDR3 has 13 residues. V gave up 4 bases and J gave up 15 bases; unmatched junction bases: 10. Germline CDR1 reads SEHNR; CDR2 reads FQNEAQ (reference sequence). The DNA input per sorted-subset replicate PCR was 200 ng, corresponding to around 30,000 T cell genomes. TCRdb keeps only in-frame clones here, not all; method: immunoSEQ multiplex PCR. The sample has about 690,000 clones; roughly 88% are singletons. Sequencing used memory CD8+ T cells from PBMCs. Subset given: CD45RO+ cells pooled with CCR7-negative TemRA cells. The receptor was isolated from a man aged 18 to 30 in good health. Some clones in this sample may be carry-over from other donors' samples. V is TRBV7-9 and J is TRBJ1-4; TRBD1 agrees at 8 bases. CDR3 sequence reads: CASSSTGGKGVFF. In DNA, the CDR3 is TGTGCCAGCAGCTCAACAGGGGGAAAGGGGGTGTTTTTT.